What follows describes a single TCR beta chain. Its binding antigen is unknown. Nothing much larger sits one base from this clone, and base qualities are not available. This record comes from a study of cytomegalovirus exposure and HLA in healthy donors listed by TCRdb under 2017. Broadly, across the study: An earlier analysis of some 500 of the donors reported 276 Gb of sequence data and 117 million unique TCR beta sequences from approximately 180 million T cells. Approximately 330 gigabases of sequencing data and 75 million to 85 million unique TCR sequences made up an early release that covered approximately 620 HLA-typed donors. The genetic ancestry cluster associated with self-reported Caucasian donors included 81% of the roughly 380 genotyped donors. The study was designed to test whether signatures of past pathogen exposure could be identified by cataloging public T cell receptors. Using immunosequencing, the study profiled T cell repertoires from about 650 subjects and related those repertoires to cytomegalovirus serostatus. Besides the first cohort of more than 650 subjects, a separate validation cohort made up of 120 different subjects was used. High-throughput TCR immunosequencing, statistical association of individual TCRs with disease status, and machine learning were combined to predict cytomegalovirus infection status. A later analysis re-examined previously published TCR beta repertoires from 500 to 700 donors and added high-resolution HLA genotyping to investigate patterns of TCR occurrence. In the later analysis, no new phenotypic data were used to find candidate immune exposures; instead, reliance was placed on TCR beta sequences and their occurrence across donors. To decide whether each TCR beta V gene segment behaved as functional or pseudogenic, an earlier analysis of some 570 of the donors relied on high-throughput TCR beta sequencing. Donor age, sex, ethnicity and CMV serostatus were compiled alongside the repertoire data. A later genetic analysis used genome-wide SNP genotypes for 398 of the 666 donors, treating that subset as a discovery cohort. All discovery cohort repertoires had been generated on a single sequencing platform. Class I and class II HLA loci were covered by the typing at four-digit resolution. The number of typed donors differed by locus: about 620-630 for A, B, C, DRB1 and DQB1; about 520 for DQA1; 600 to 610 for DPA1; and some 430 for DPB1. About 5 DR-DQ haplotypes were handled as single units for association and clustering, since linkage in the cohort was strong. Among about 400 genotyped donors of the cohort, an average of about 240,000 unique TCR beta nucleotide sequences was sequenced per donor, of which about 18% were non-productive. What the work shows at the level of the full study, not this receptor alone: Immune exposure information for the cohort was limited to CMV serostatus. A further reported finding was that TCR beta sequences accurately predicted the HLA-A and HLA-B alleles for most subjects in the first cohort. In a later analysis, 15,000 to 20,000 TCR beta sequences were associated with specific HLA alleles at a false discovery rate of 0.05. A later genetic analysis reported fewer N-insertions in productive TCRs among donors in an Asian-associated ancestry cluster than the roughly 700-donor mean. According to a later analysis, most CMV-associated TCR beta chains appeared to be HLA-restricted, and the HLA associations seemed to be driven largely by CMV exposure. Across donors, most TCR sequences were observed very rarely, whereas some public TCRs were present in many individuals. Because counts were too low, seventeen rarely observed V segments, including chromosome 9 orphons, were excluded from the earlier analysis of 587 of the donors. Broadly in line with IMGT annotations, most TCR beta V segments showed up in productive rearrangements about 87% or about 30% of the time in an earlier analysis of 450 to 750 of the donors. A cluster of highly shared sequence variants was judged likely to be a technical artifact of the sequencing pipeline. A later analysis found that TCR association rates varied across HLA loci, with DRB1 alleles showing the most associated TCRs and HLA-C alleles the fewest. In a later analysis, HLA-associated TCR beta chains showed more clonal expansion and lower generation probabilities than non-associated chains that were equally common. Several of the top co-occurrence clusters appeared to be linked to parvovirus B19, influenza, CMV and Epstein-Barr virus, according to a later analysis. HLA typing was unavailable for some donors at each locus, so association tests used only the typed subset. V-gene and J-gene trimming of TCR beta chains was associated with a missense DCLRE1C variant in a later genetic analysis, and the association was replicated in an independent cohort. A total of about 180 TCR beta chains were listed by the study as associated with cytomegalovirus. The classifier was reported to diagnose cytomegalovirus status with high specificity and sensitivity in both the original cohort and the validation cohort. Presence/absence analyses assumed roughly uniform sequencing depth across donors, an assumption that may not hold. The cohort was sequenced for TCR beta chains only, and without alpha or paired-chain data the features that could be detected were limited. Because the 87-base-pair reads could not distinguish some IMGT-functional V segments, including TRBV6-2 and TRBV6-3, those segments were excluded. A few of the identified cytomegalovirus-associated TCR beta chains were confirmed in vitro to be specific for cytomegalovirus antigens. It was suggested by the authors that the approach could potentially be generalized to other disease states and immunological phenotypes. Strong co-occurrence of HLA alleles, especially DR and DQ, made assigning TCR associations to individual alleles difficult. Linkage disequilibrium might explain the correlated functional status among segregating V segments, but an unknown experimental factor could not be excluded.

CDR1 and CDR2, looked up from the germline V gene, are ENHRY and SYGVKD. The CDR3 contains 14 residues, cysteine and phenylalanine counted. Only the CDR3 region is kept as DNA, spanning 42 bases read in frame from base 1. V lost 6 bases and J lost 5 bases, and the count of bases not matched to a germline gene is 4. Library preparation employed the immunoSEQ multiplex PCR assay. The multiplex PCR relied on a mix of 60 forward primers for TCR Vbeta segments and 13 reverse primers for TCR Jbeta segments. A multiplex PCR assay on genomic DNA amplified the CDR3 region of rearranged TCR beta genes. The amplified TCR beta libraries were sequenced on the Illumina HiSeq System as 87-base-pair reads. In the authors' own workflow: In a later analysis, some 80 million unique TCR beta chains were counted across the roughly 670 repertoires, and about 10 million of these chains were shared by at least two donors. To remove PCR and sequencing errors, raw reads were error-corrected and collapsed into unique sequences using a nearest-neighbor algorithm that merged closely related sequences. Alignment of CDR3 sequences to IMGT reference sequences was used to assign V, D and J gene segments. For a sequence to be retained, a match of at least six nucleotides to both a V gene segment and a J gene segment was required. Rearrangements were classified as productive when the CDR3 lacked stop codons and remained in frame with V and J, and all other rearrangements were classified as non-productive. Following IMGT convention, CDR3 was defined as the stretch from the second conserved V-encoded cysteine to the conserved J-encoded phenylalanine. The earlier analysis of some 540 of the donors excluded any sequence lacking an unambiguous match to a single V gene segment. In an earlier analysis of several hundred of the donors, a V segment was called functional when productive rearrangements were above 56.7%, and segregating when the standard deviation between donors exceeded 5%. A statistical classification framework was built to diagnose cytomegalovirus status from the catalog of TCR beta chain sequences. A later analysis assigned V and J genes by comparing TCR nucleotide sequences with IMGT/GENE-DB human TR gene sequences. The TCRdist pipeline was used in a later analysis to assign CDR3 sequences and most-parsimonious VDJ recombination scenarios. In a later analysis, each TCR beta chain was defined by its CDR3 amino acid sequence together with its V-gene family, and reads lacking a unique V-gene family were excluded. A later analysis removed roughly 590 highly shared, low-generation-probability nucleotide sequences to deal with suspected cross-contamination and a sequencing artifact. In a later analysis, a clonal expansion index for each public chain was calculated from normalized within-repertoire ranks of inferred template counts. Generation probabilities in a later analysis came from a VDJ recombination model fitted to out-of-frame rearrangements, and those results were checked against IGoR. Hypergeometric tests were used in a later analysis to score TCR-TCR, TCR-HLA and TCR-CMV co-occurrence, with a repertoire-size bias correction applied to the TCR pairs. To estimate false discovery rates, a later analysis permuted the HLA or CMV assignments 20 times. In a later analysis, co-occurring TCRs were grouped with DBSCAN, and TCRdist sequence similarity was added when clustering was performed within HLA-allele-positive subsets. For co-occurrence clustering, repertoires with fewer than 30,000 or more than 120,000 public chains were excluded, along with roughly five repertoires with anomalous nucleotide sharing. Imported from immuneACCESS, the table was reduced by TCRdb to in-frame sequences with V and J called. These copies leave out some clones; in studies compared against another copy, an unresolved V gene accounts for under half, and the cause of the remainder is not known. That table supplies the V and J calls and clone size; D and trimming were determined from the DNA. In all, the sample holds about 200,000 clones, and around 80% of those were seen once. The ten largest clones capture 1.5% to 2% of the sample.

The cohort was made up of 650 to 700 healthy bone marrow donors. At the time of sampling, all cohort members were nominally healthy, though unrecorded immune exposures were likely present. The donor was CMV seronegative and was included in the group of a few hundred seronegative cohort members. Each donor provided a peripheral blood sample, and peripheral blood mononuclear cells were used for TCR beta sequencing. The Qiagen DNeasy Blood Extraction Kit was used to extract genomic DNA from the blood cell samples. The sequence came from a young woman in good health and CMV-seronegative. Sequencing input: PBMCs. The V and J genes are TRBV10-3 and TRBJ2-1, with TRBD2 matching 10 junction bases. The CDR3 protein is CAIRRTSGDNEQFF. The nucleotide sequence reads TGTGCCATCAGGCGGACTAGCGGAGACAATGAGCAGTTCTTC.